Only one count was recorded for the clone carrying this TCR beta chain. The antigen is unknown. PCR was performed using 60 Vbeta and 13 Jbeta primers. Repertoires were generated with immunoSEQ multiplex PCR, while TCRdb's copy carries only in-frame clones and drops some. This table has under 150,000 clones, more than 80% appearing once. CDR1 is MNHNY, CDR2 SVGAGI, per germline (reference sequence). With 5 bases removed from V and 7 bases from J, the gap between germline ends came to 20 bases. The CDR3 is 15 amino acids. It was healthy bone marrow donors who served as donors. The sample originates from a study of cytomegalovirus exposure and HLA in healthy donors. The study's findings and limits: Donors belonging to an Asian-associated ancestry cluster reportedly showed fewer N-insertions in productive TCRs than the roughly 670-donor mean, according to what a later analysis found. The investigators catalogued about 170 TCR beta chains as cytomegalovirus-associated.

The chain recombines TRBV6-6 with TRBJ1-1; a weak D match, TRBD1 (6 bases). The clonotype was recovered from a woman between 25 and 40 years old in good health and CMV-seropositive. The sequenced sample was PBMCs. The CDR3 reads CASSLEQQGSLEAFF. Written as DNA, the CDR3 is TGTGCCAGCAGTCTAGAACAACAGGGATCACTTGAAGCTTTCTTT.